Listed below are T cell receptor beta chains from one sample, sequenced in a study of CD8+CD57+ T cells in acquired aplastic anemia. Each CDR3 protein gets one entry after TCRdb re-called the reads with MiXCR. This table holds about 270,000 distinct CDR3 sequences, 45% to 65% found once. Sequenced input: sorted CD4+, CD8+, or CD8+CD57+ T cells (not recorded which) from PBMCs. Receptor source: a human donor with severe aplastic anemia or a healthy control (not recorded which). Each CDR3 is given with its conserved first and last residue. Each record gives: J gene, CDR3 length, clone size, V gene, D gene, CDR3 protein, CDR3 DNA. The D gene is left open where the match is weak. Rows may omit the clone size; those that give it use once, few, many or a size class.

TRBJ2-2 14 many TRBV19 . CASTLMGDTGELFF TGTGCCAGTACCCTGATGGGGGACACCGGGGAGCTGTTTTTT
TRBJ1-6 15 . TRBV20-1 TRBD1 CSARRTGGYNSPLHF TGCAGTGCTAGGAGGACAGGGGGGTATAATTCACCCCTCCACTTT
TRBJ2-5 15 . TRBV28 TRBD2 CARPEPGGDGETQYF TGTGCCAGACCGGAGCCCGGGGGGGATGGTGAGACCCAGTACTTC
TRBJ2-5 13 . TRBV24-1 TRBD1 CATREGRTGTQYF TGTGCCACCAGGGAAGGGCGGACAGGTACCCAGTACTTC
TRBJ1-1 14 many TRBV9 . CASSPGTANTEAFF TGTGCCAGCAGCCCCGGGACGGCGAACACTGAAGCTTTCTTT
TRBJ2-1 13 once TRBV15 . CAASSLDRDNQFF TGTGCCGCCAGCAGCCTAGACCGGGACAACCAGTTCTTC
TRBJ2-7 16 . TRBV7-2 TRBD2 CASSSPGLAISYEQYF TGTGCCAGCAGCTCACCGGGACTAGCGATCTCCTACGAGCAGTACTTC
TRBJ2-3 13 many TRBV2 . CASSGYWGDTQYF TGTGCCAGCAGTGGCTATTGGGGAGATACGCAGTATTTT
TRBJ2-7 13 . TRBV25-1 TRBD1 CASRGTVRYEQYF TGTGCCAGCAGGGGGACAGTGCGCTACGAGCAGTACTTC
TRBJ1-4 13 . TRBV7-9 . CASSTRQDEKLFF TGTGCCAGCAGCACACGACAGGATGAAAAACTGTTTTTT
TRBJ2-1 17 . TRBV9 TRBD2 CASSLTLGTSTSNEQFF TGTGCCAGCAGCCTCACCCTCGGGACTAGCACCTCCAATGAGCAGTTCTTC
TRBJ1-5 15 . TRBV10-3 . CAISESRDSNQPQHF TGTGCCATCAGTGAGTCCCGGGACAGCAATCAGCCCCAGCATTTT
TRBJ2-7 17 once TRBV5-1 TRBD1 CASSSFWDRTSSYEQYF TGCGCCAGCAGCAGTTTTTGGGACAGGACGAGCTCCTACGAGCAGTACTTC
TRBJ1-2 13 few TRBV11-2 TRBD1 CASSSGTGSRYTF TGTGCCAGCAGCTCAGGGACAGGGAGTCGCTACACCTTC
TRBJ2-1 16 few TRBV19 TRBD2 CASRGLAGGFYNEQFF TGTGCCAGTAGGGGACTAGCGGGGGGTTTTTACAATGAGCAGTTCTTC
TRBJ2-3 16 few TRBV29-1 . CSDGRDFQRTGDTQYF TGCAGCGACGGAAGGGATTTCCAGAGAACCGGGGATACGCAGTATTTT
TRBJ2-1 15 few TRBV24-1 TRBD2 CATSELAGRNNEQFF TGTGCCACCAGTGAGCTAGCGGGGAGAAACAATGAGCAGTTCTTC
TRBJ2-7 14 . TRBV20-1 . CSAMGGTGMNEQYF TGCAGTGCTATGGGAGGGACAGGAATGAACGAGCAGTACTTC
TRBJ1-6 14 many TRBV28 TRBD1 CASTTTGNNSPLHF TGTGCCAGCACCACGACAGGGAACAATTCACCCCTCCACTTT
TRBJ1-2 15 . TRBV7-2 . CASIGGQYSIYGYTF TGTGCCAGCATAGGGGGGCAGTACTCGATCTATGGCTACACCTTC
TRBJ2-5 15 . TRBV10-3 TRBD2 CATTPLAGGRETQYF TGTGCCACAACTCCACTAGCGGGGGGACGAGAGACCCAGTACTTC
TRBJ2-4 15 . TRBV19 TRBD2 CASSRGTSGLTLQYF TGTGCCAGTAGTAGAGGGACTAGCGGGCTGACTTTGCAGTACTTC
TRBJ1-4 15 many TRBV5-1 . CASSRTGPTNEKLFF TGCGCCAGCAGCAGAACAGGGCCGACTAATGAAAAACTGTTTTTT
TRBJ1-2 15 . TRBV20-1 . CSASYVQWANYGYTF TGCAGTGCTAGCTATGTTCAGTGGGCCAACTATGGCTACACCTTC
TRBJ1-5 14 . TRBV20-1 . CSARVGSSLEPQHF TGCAGTGCTAGGGTCGGGTCTTCCCTGGAGCCCCAGCATTTT
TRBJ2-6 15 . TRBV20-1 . CSARPPGSGANVLTF TGCAGTGCTAGACCGCCGGGCTCTGGGGCCAACGTCCTGACTTTC
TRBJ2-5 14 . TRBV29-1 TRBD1 CSGRTTGVYNEQYF TGCAGCGGGCGGACGACAGGGGTCTACAATGAGCAGTACTTC
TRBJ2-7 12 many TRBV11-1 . CASSPDSFQQYF TGTGCCAGCAGCCCAGACTCTTTCCAGCAGTACTTC
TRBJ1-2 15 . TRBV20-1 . CSARDFLQGRGGYTF TGCAGTGCTAGAGATTTCCTTCAGGGGCGGGGTGGCTACACCTTC
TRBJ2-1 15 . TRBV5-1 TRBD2 CASSGSGNTYNEQFF TGCGCCAGCAGCGGTAGCGGGAACACCTACAATGAGCAGTTCTTC
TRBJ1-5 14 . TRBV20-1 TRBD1 CSARTTGGNQPQHF TGCAGTGCTAGAACGACAGGGGGCAATCAGCCCCAGCATTTT
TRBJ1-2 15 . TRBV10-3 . CAISESQSRAYGYTF TGTGCCATCAGTGAGTCGCAGAGCAGGGCCTATGGCTACACCTTC
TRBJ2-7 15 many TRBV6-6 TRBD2 CASSYSTSGGYEQYF TGTGCCAGCAGTTACTCGACTAGCGGGGGGTACGAGCAGTACTTC
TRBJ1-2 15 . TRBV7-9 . CASSRASGGALGYTF TGTGCCAGCAGCAGGGCTAGCGGGGGGGCCTTGGGCTACACCTTC
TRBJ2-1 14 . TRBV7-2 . CASSLHGQDNEQFF TGTGCCAGCAGCTTACACGGGCAAGACAATGAGCAGTTCTTC
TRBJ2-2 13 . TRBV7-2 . CASGLKGAGELVF TGTGCCAGCGGCTTGAAAGGGGCCGGGGAGCTGGTTTTT
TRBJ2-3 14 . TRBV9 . CASSVGGGLDTQYF TGTGCCAGCAGCGTAGGCGGAGGCCTGGATACGCAGTATTTT
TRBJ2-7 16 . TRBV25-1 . CASSPPGAFPDYEQYF TGTGCCAGCAGTCCCCCTGGAGCTTTCCCCGACTACGAGCAGTACTTC
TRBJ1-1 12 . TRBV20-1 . CSASYKNIEAFF TGCAGTGCTAGCTACAAGAACATTGAAGCTTTCTTT
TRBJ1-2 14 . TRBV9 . CASSGNDGGYGYTF TGTGCCAGCAGCGGAAACGACGGAGGCTATGGCTACACCTTC
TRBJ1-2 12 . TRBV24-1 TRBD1 CATSDPQGARTF TGTGCCACCAGTGATCCCCAGGGGGCCCGCACCTTC